The rows below give T cell receptor beta chains drawn from one sample of a study of prognosis after radiotherapy for stage I lung cancer. One entry per CDR3 protein results from TCRdb running MiXCR on the multiplex PCR reads. This sample carries fewer than 25,000 distinct CDR3 sequences, around 40% of them seen once, and the ten largest clones take 25% to 35%. The starting material was PBMCs, obtained before or after stereotactic body radiation therapy (not recorded which). These receptors all stem from a donor at least 50 years old with non-small cell lung cancer. CDR3s include the opening cysteine and the closing phenylalanine or tryptophan. Each record gives: V gene, J gene, D gene, clone size, CDR3 DNA, CDR3 protein. The D gene is left open where the match is weak. Where a row states a size, it is once, few, many or the class of an expanded clone; other rows omit it.

V gene: TRBV20-1
J gene: TRBJ1-2
D gene: .
clone size: many
CDR3 DNA: TGCAGTGCCTCCCCCCCCCGTGGATACAGCTATGGCTACACCTTC
CDR3 protein: CSASPPRGYSYGYTF

V gene: TRBV30
J gene: TRBJ1-2
D gene: TRBD1
clone size: .
CDR3 DNA: TGTGCCTGGAGGGACAGGGTCTACTATGGCTACACCTTC
CDR3 protein: CAWRDRVYYGYTF

V gene: TRBV9
J gene: TRBJ2-5
D gene: TRBD2
clone size: many
CDR3 DNA: TGTGCCAGCAGCGCCTCCGGGACTAGCGGGGGGTCTGGGGAGACCCAGTACTTC
CDR3 protein: CASSASGTSGGSGETQYF

V gene: TRBV10-3
J gene: TRBJ2-3
D gene: .
clone size: .
CDR3 DNA: TGTGCCATCAGTGGTCCCCCCCTGCGGAAGGGGACAGATACGCAGTATTTT
CDR3 protein: CAISGPPLRKGTDTQYF

V gene: TRBV18
J gene: TRBJ2-5
D gene: TRBD2
clone size: many
CDR3 DNA: TGTGCCAGCTCACCGCGGCTAGCGGGGGGTCAAAAGACCCAGTACTTC
CDR3 protein: CASSPRLAGGQKTQYF

V gene: TRBV15
J gene: TRBJ1-6
D gene: TRBD1
clone size: .
CDR3 DNA: TGTGCCACCAGAAGAGAACCCAGGGGGCGGAATTCACACCTCCACTTT
CDR3 protein: CATRREPRGRNSHLHF

V gene: TRBV6-2/TRBV6-3
J gene: TRBJ2-3
D gene: .
clone size: .
CDR3 DNA: TGTGCCAGCAGGCCCTCGATAGATACGCAGTATTTT
CDR3 protein: CASRPSIDTQYF

V gene: TRBV11-2
J gene: TRBJ2-2
D gene: .
clone size: .
CDR3 DNA: TGTGCCAGCAGCTTACCACAGACTTCGGGGGAGCTGTTTTTT
CDR3 protein: CASSLPQTSGELFF

V gene: TRBV7-6
J gene: TRBJ2-3
D gene: .
clone size: few
CDR3 DNA: TGTGCCAGCAGCTCTCTGGGGGGGGCGGGCACAGATACGCAGTATTTT
CDR3 protein: CASSSLGGAGTDTQYF

V gene: TRBV7-9
J gene: TRBJ2-7
D gene: TRBD1
clone size: many
CDR3 DNA: TGTGCCAGCAGCCTTGAGACAGGGGGCGAGCAGTACTTC
CDR3 protein: CASSLETGGEQYF

V gene: TRBV6-1
J gene: TRBJ2-1
D gene: .
clone size: .
CDR3 DNA: TGTGCCAGCAGCCAACTTCGAATAGCCGCCGAGCAGTTCTTC
CDR3 protein: CASSQLRIAAEQFF

V gene: TRBV6-1
J gene: TRBJ2-5
D gene: TRBD1
clone size: many
CDR3 DNA: TGTGCCAGCAGGGACAGGGGTCGAGAGGAGACCCAGTACTTC
CDR3 protein: CASRDRGREETQYF

V gene: TRBV29-1
J gene: TRBJ1-5
D gene: .
clone size: .
CDR3 DNA: .
CDR3 protein: CSVGWGVGNQPQHF

V gene: TRBV7-3
J gene: TRBJ1-6
D gene: TRBD1
clone size: medium-sized
CDR3 DNA: TGTGCCAGCAGCTTAAGACAGGGGGGCCTCATCCACTTT
CDR3 protein: CASSLRQGGLIHF

V gene: TRBV7-2
J gene: TRBJ2-7
D gene: .
clone size: many
CDR3 DNA: TGTGCCAGCAGCAGAAGAGATGGTGGTAGCCAGGGCGAGCAGTACTTC
CDR3 protein: CASSRRDGGSQGEQYF